The rows below give T cell receptor beta chains drawn from one sample of a study of blood T cell repertoires in COVID-19. Assay used: immunoSEQ multiplex PCR; TCRdb lists only in-frame clones, some missing. This sample has under 300,000 clones, with approximately 86% found just once. Material: PBMCs or T cells enriched from blood (not recorded which). These receptors were obtained from a young woman with acute COVID-19. CDR3s include the opening cysteine and the closing phenylalanine or tryptophan. The D gene is left open where the match is weak. Some rows have no size entry. The others give once, few or many, or a class for an expanded clone.

V gene	D gene	J gene	clone size	CDR3 protein	CDR3 DNA
TRBV6-5	TRBD1	TRBJ2-1	once	CASSYRQGANEQFF	TGTGCCAGCAGTTACCGTCAGGGGGCCAATGAGCAGTTCTTC
TRBV12-5	.	TRBJ2-3	.	CASGLANRGTDTQYF	TGTGCTAGTGGTTTGGCTAACAGGGGCACAGATACGCAGTATTTT
TRBV5-4	TRBD1	TRBJ1-2	.	CASSSPTGGNYGYTF	TGTGCCAGCAGCTCTCCGACAGGGGGAAATTATGGCTACACCTTC
TRBV28	TRBD1	TRBJ2-7	once	CASSSSGGSYEQYF	TGTGCCAGCAGTTCATCAGGGGGCTCCTACGAGCAGTACTTC
TRBV5-6	.	TRBJ2-2	.	CASNRNTGELFF	TGTGCCAGCAACAGAAACACCGGGGAGCTGTTTTTT
TRBV27	.	TRBJ2-5	.	CASSSPRTGRGPETQYF	TGTGCCAGCAGTTCTCCCCGAACAGGGCGCGGCCCTGAGACCCAGTACTTC
TRBV11-2	TRBD1	TRBJ1-2	.	CASSLDGGQAFPGYTF	TGTGCCAGCAGCTTAGATGGGGGACAGGCTTTCCCCGGCTACACCTTC
TRBV6-1	TRBD1	TRBJ1-3	.	CASSEGTGQVDTIYF	TGTGCCAGCAGTGAAGGGACAGGGCAAGTAGACACCATATATTTT
TRBV11-3	TRBD2	TRBJ2-3	.	CASSLGLAADTQYF	TGTGCCAGCAGCTTAGGTCTAGCGGCAGATACGCAGTATTTT
TRBV6-5	TRBD1	TRBJ2-1	.	CASSLRQGAVNEQFF	TGTGCCAGCAGTTTAAGACAGGGGGCGGTGAATGAGCAGTTCTTC
TRBV18	TRBD1	TRBJ1-1	.	CASSPGTGEAFF	TGTGCCAGCTCACCCGGGACAGGCGAAGCTTTCTTT
TRBV29-1	.	TRBJ2-7	.	CSAQGGAGIREQYF	TGCAGCGCGCAAGGGGGGGCAGGGATACGCGAGCAGTACTTC
TRBV2	TRBD1	TRBJ1-5	.	CASSSDRAGNQPQHF	TGTGCCAGCAGTAGCGACAGGGCAGGAAATCAGCCCCAGCATTTT
TRBV30	TRBD1	TRBJ1-3	.	CACRDRARGNTIYF	TGTGCCTGCCGGGACAGGGCAAGAGGAAACACCATATATTTT
TRBV15	.	TRBJ2-6	.	CATSRDLVPTPGSSGANVLTF	TGTGCCACCAGCAGAGACCTCGTTCCGACCCCAGGCAGTTCTGGGGCCAACGTCCTGACTTTC
TRBV9	.	TRBJ2-2	.	CASSARSKGGDRSRTGELFF	TGTGCCAGCAGCGCGCGATCTAAAGGGGGGGACAGGAGCCGGACCGGGGAGCTGTTTTTT
TRBV5-4	.	TRBJ2-3	.	CASSLLQGMTDTQYF	TGTGCCAGCAGCTTGTTGCAGGGGATGACAGATACGCAGTATTTT
TRBV7-9	TRBD1	TRBJ2-7	.	CASRPTGGLSEQYF	TGTGCCAGCAGACCAACAGGGGGTTTATCCGAGCAGTACTTC
TRBV3-1/TRBV3-2	.	TRBJ1-6	.	CASSPRGSSYNSPLHF	TGTGCCAGCAGCCCAAGGGGGAGCTCCTATAATTCACCCCTCCACTTT
TRBV11-1	.	TRBJ2-7	.	CASSFHYEQYF	TGTGCCAGCAGCTTCCACTACGAGCAGTACTTC
TRBV2	.	TRBJ2-3	once	CASSEWRGLLTDTQYF	TGTGCCAGCAGTGAGTGGAGGGGGCTTTTGACAGATACGCAGTATTTT
TRBV3-1/TRBV3-2	.	TRBJ1-1	once	CASSLSGQNTEAFF	TGTGCCAGCAGCCTTTCGGGACAGAACACTGAAGCTTTCTTT
TRBV5-1	.	TRBJ1-2	.	CASSLAREKDYGYTF	TGCGCCAGCAGCTTGGCCCGGGAAAAGGACTATGGCTACACCTTC
TRBV4-3	TRBD2	TRBJ2-1	.	CASSQDRLAGSYNEQFF	TGCGCCAGCAGCCAAGACAGACTAGCGGGCTCCTACAATGAGCAGTTCTTC
TRBV28	.	TRBJ2-3	.	CASSFYPQGADTQYF	TGTGCCAGCAGTTTTTATCCTCAGGGTGCAGATACGCAGTATTTT
TRBV13	.	TRBJ1-5	.	CASSLGGGNQPQHF	TGTGCCAGCAGCTTGGGGGGAGGCAATCAGCCCCAGCATTTT
TRBV21-1	.	TRBJ2-4	.	CASSKKGQAYTNGVKNIQYF	TGTGCCAGCAGCAAAAAGGGACAGGCCTACACGAATGGGGTCAAAAACATTCAGTACTTC
TRBV5-1	.	TRBJ2-2	.	CASSLSPDTGELFF	TGCGCCAGCAGCTTGTCACCAGACACCGGGGAGCTGTTTTTT
TRBV28	.	TRBJ2-2	once	CASSSSGSVTTGELFF	TGTGCCAGCAGTTCCTCCGGGAGCGTCACCACCGGGGAGCTGTTTTTT
TRBV3-1/TRBV3-2	.	TRBJ1-1	.	CASSLAGTEAFF	TGTGCCAGCAGCCTGGCGGGCACTGAAGCTTTCTTT
TRBV5-8	TRBD2	TRBJ2-1	.	CASSLGTSGSSYNEQFF	TGTGCCAGCAGCTTGGGTACTAGCGGTAGCTCCTACAATGAGCAGTTCTTC
TRBV27	TRBD1	TRBJ2-2	.	CASSPSGGRFGELFF	TGTGCCAGCAGTCCTTCAGGGGGCAGATTCGGGGAGCTGTTTTTT
TRBV5-6	.	TRBJ1-5	.	CASSLAGGGPQHF	TGTGCCAGCAGCTTGGCCGGGGGGGGGCCCCAGCATTTT
TRBV30	.	TRBJ2-2	.	CAWTAGEIGELFF	TGTGCCTGGACAGCAGGGGAAATCGGGGAGCTGTTTTTT
TRBV28	TRBD1	TRBJ1-6	.	CASGSQGPQRALHF	TGTGCCAGCGGGTCACAGGGGCCTCAGCGGGCCCTCCACTTT
TRBV28	TRBD1	TRBJ1-6	few	CASRDRGAAPLHF	TGTGCCAGCAGAGACAGGGGGGCGGCACCCCTCCACTTT
TRBV6-5	.	TRBJ1-1	.	CASSFSREGTEAFF	TGTGCCAGCAGTTTCTCCAGGGAGGGCACTGAAGCTTTCTTT
TRBV5-1	.	TRBJ2-7	many	CASSFNSLYEQYF	TGCGCCAGCAGCTTTAACAGTCTATACGAGCAGTACTTC
TRBV7-2	.	TRBJ1-1	.	CASSLAIGLGPRWNTEAFF	TGTGCCAGCAGCTTAGCGATAGGTTTGGGGCCCCGATGGAACACTGAAGCTTTCTTT
TRBV27	.	TRBJ2-5	.	CASSLGRNSETQYF	TGTGCCAGCAGTTTAGGTAGAAACTCGGAGACCCAGTACTTC
TRBV24-1	.	TRBJ2-1	.	CATSDWAWNEQFF	TGTGCCACCAGTGATTGGGCGTGGAATGAGCAGTTCTTC
TRBV11-2	.	TRBJ2-5	.	CASSFSAQETQYF	TGTGCCAGCAGCTTTAGCGCTCAAGAGACCCAGTACTTC
TRBV25-1	TRBD2	TRBJ2-1	.	CASMGLAGEGNEQFF	TGTGCCAGCATGGGACTAGCGGGAGAAGGCAATGAGCAGTTCTTC
TRBV7-3	.	TRBJ1-1	.	CASSRAMNTEAFF	TGTGCCAGCAGCCGCGCCATGAACACTGAAGCTTTCTTT
TRBV29-1	TRBD1	TRBJ1-2	few	CSVEDRVRDGYTF	TGCAGCGTAGAGGACAGGGTGAGAGATGGCTACACCTTC
TRBV7-3	.	TRBJ1-1	.	CASSLTTTGRTEAFF	TGTGCCAGCAGCTTAACGACGACAGGAAGGACTGAAGCTTTCTTT
TRBV4-2	.	TRBJ2-7	.	CASSQETTGPYEQYF	TGTGCCAGCAGCCAAGAGACAACCGGCCCCTACGAGCAGTACTTC
TRBV18	TRBD1	TRBJ2-1	.	CASSPPGQSHNEQFF	TGTGCCAGCTCACCCCCGGGACAGAGCCACAATGAGCAGTTCTTC
TRBV3-1/TRBV3-2	.	TRBJ1-6	.	CASSQDLTDHF	TGTGCCAGCAGCCAAGATCTAACTGATCACTTT
TRBV19	TRBD1	TRBJ2-1	.	CASSMGTGSQFF	TGTGCCAGTAGTATGGGGACAGGAAGCCAGTTCTTC
TRBV4-2	.	TRBJ1-6	few	CASSQAGNSPLHF	TGTGCCAGCAGCCAGGCAGGAAATTCACCCCTCCACTTT
TRBV6-4	.	TRBJ2-1	.	CASSDENGIGEQFF	TGTGCCAGCAGTGACGAAAACGGGATCGGGGAGCAGTTCTTC
TRBV11-2	.	TRBJ2-2	.	CASSLGAGPTGELFF	TGTGCCAGCAGCTTAGGAGCGGGCCCCACCGGGGAGCTGTTTTTT
TRBV15	TRBD1	TRBJ1-2	.	CATSRDDRGFYGYTF	TGTGCCACCAGCAGAGATGACAGGGGGTTCTATGGCTACACCTTC
TRBV28	.	TRBJ2-5	.	CASSLKGYTRKTQYF	TGTGCCAGCAGCTTAAAAGGATATACTAGGAAGACCCAGTACTTC